A single sample gave rise to the 3 T cell receptor beta chains below, sequenced in a study of cytomegalovirus exposure and HLA in healthy donors. The PCR ran on 60 Vbeta and 13 Jbeta primers. Libraries were prepared by immunoSEQ multiplex PCR; TCRdb keeps only in-frame clonotypes and omits some of them. The sample shows more than 75,000 clones, 79% of them seen only once. Sequenced sample: PBMCs. The receptors shown here come from a woman in her thirties or forties in good health and CMV-seronegative.

V is TRBV30 and J is TRBJ2-3, with D possibly TRBD1 on 5 matching bases. Trimming pared 4 bases from V and 3 bases from J, leaving 14 bases between. Germline V gene lookup returns CDR1 GTSNPN and CDR2 SVGIG (reference sequence). This CDR3 spans 14 amino acids. The chain's CDR3 is CAWTQGRETDTQYF. CDR3 coding DNA: TGTGCCTGGACTCAGGGAAGGGAAACAGATACGCAGTATTTT.

The chain is built from TRBV5-4 and TRBJ2-1; 7 bases align to TRBD2. The CDR3 contains 15 residues. The germline CDR1 and CDR2 sequences are SGHNT and YYREEE (reference sequence). Trimming at V came to 1 base and at J to 0 bases, leaving 1 base not matched to a gene. This chain's CDR3 is CASSLRGDSYNEQFF. The CDR3 DNA sequence: TGTGCCAGCAGCTTGCGGGGGGACTCCTACAATGAGCAGTTCTTC.

This clone occurred a few times. The rearrangement joins TRBV9 to TRBJ2-1; maybe TRBD2 (6 bases). This CDR3 comprises 15 residues. Trimming shortened V by 4 bases and J by 8 bases, and 19 bases separated the two germline ends. Per germline, CDR1 SGDLS and CDR2 YYNGEE. DNA of the CDR3: TGTGCCAGCAGCTCCCGCGGAACTAGCCGCCATGAGCAGTTCTTC. This translates into CASSSRGTSRHEQFF. The full variable domain, its missing parts supplied by reference TRBV9 and TRBJ2-1, is DSGVTQTPKHLITATGQRVTLRCSPRSGDLSVYWYQQSLDQGLQFLIQYYNGEERAKGNILERFSAQQFPDLHSELNLSSLELGDSALYFCASSSRGTSRHEQFFGPGTRLTVL.